This TCR beta chain was captured by sequencing in a study of blood T cell repertoires in COVID-19 (dated by TCRdb to about 2020). Regarding the complete study: Collaborator samples came from the United States, Italy and Spain and covered acute and convalescent phases of COVID-19. HLA class I and class II types, where available, came from metadata supplied by the sample provider rather than from assay-based typing. Nearly every sample came with metadata listing a de-identified subject ID, COVID-19 status, age in years and sex. Deeply sampled blood TCRbeta repertoires from subjects exposed to, actively infected with, or recovered from COVID-19 were included in the dataset. The prospective study material was composed of cDNA or gDNA derived from T cells, B-cell-depleted T cells, or PBMCs. Samples came from the ongoing ImmuneRACE study (first 160 participants) plus 1,254 subjects from 6 global collaborators. The repertoires were made available in a free public database intended to serve as a resource for research on the immune response to SARS-CoV-2. What the authors observed across the whole study: How much clinical and demographic metadata was included differed by source and by participant, and the metadata was provided uncurated.

The immunoSEQ Assay, a bias-controlled multiplex PCR, was used to amplify TCRbeta CDR3 regions from genomic DNA. Processing in the source paper ran as follows. Within the assay, amplification of reference gene primers was used to estimate how many nucleated cells each sample contained. Sequence reads were collapsed and filtered to measure the absolute abundance of every unique TCRbeta CDR3 rearrangement. For each sample, productive Simpson clonality was calculated as the square root of Simpson's diversity index across productive rearrangements. TCRdb limited this immuneACCESS table to in-frame rearrangements with V and J called. A share of clones is missing; checked studies link under half to unresolved V genes, and the rest is unexplained. V and J calls and clone size are copied from that table; D and trimming were computed from the DNA. The sample table contains 300,000 to 400,000 clones; only one count was recorded for approximately 86% of them. The top ten clones comprise around 3% of the sample.

This clone was seen a few times. What antigen it recognizes has not been identified. Base quality data are lacking; no much larger clone is found one base away. Collaborating institutions collected whole blood in K2EDTA tubes following their own protocols. For TCRbeta analysis, collaborators shipped samples in one of three forms: frozen whole blood, isolated PBMCs, or DNA extracted from either of those sample types. The CDR1 and CDR2 encoded by the germline V gene (reference sequence) are SGHNT and YYREEE. The CDR3 measures 16 amino acids from cysteine to phenylalanine. Just the 48-base CDR3 DNA is kept, in frame starting at base 1. V and J are trimmed by 4 bases and 4 bases, and the gene matches miss 9 bases of the junction.

The sequenced sample consisted of peripheral blood. The chain was built from TRBV5-4 and TRBJ2-2, with TRBD1 matching 8 junction bases. The receptor comes from a human donor in a cohort sampled during active COVID-19. The nucleotide sequence is given as TGTGCCAGCAGCATAGGACAGGGACGGAGCACCGGGGAGCTGTTTTTT. Its product reads: CASSIGQGRSTGELFF.